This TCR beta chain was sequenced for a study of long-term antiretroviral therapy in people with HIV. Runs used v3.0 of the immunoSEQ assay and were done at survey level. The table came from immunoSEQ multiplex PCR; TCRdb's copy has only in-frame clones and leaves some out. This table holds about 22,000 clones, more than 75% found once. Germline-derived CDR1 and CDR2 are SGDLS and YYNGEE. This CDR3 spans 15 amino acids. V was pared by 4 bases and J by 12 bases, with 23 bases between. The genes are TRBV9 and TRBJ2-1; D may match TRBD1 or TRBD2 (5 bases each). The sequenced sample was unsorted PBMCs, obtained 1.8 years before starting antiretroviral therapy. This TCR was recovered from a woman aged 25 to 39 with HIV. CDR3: CASSLLGTLVGSQFF. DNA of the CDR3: TGTGCCAGCAGCTTACTGGGGACCCTGGTTGGGTCGCAGTTCTTC.